This T cell receptor (beta chain) was documented in a study of blood T cell repertoires in COVID-19. Overall study context: COVID-19 samples from acute and convalescent phases originated in the United States, Italy and Spain. The cDNA or gDNA used as material had been derived from T cells, B-cell-depleted T cells, or PBMCs.

CDR1 is SGHRS, CDR2 YFSETQ, per germline. Trimming shortened V by 7 bases and J by 2 bases, and 14 bases separated the two germline ends. The CDR3 runs 14 residues. How the authors handled the data: Amplification from reference gene primers served as the basis for estimated nucleated cell counts. TCRdb's table, derived via immunoSEQ multiplex PCR, lists solely in-frame clones and lacks some. D and trimming were read from the DNA, whereas the V and J calls and clone size are those reported in that table. The sample contains about 190,000 clones, just under 90% of which appear only once. This receptor was identified in a woman aged 18 to 35 who had recovered from COVID-19. The genes are TRBV5-1 and TRBJ2-3; D uncertain. Specimen: peripheral blood. The CDR3 spells CASRPLSSTDTQYF. The CDR3 DNA reads as TGCGCCAGCCGTCCCCTTTCTTCCACAGATACGCAGTATTTT.